This section outlines one T cell receptor beta chain sequence together with its context. This sample was taken from a study of blood T cell repertoires in COVID-19. Overall study: Acute and convalescent COVID-19 samples came from the United States, Italy and Spain.

Assay used: immunoSEQ multiplex PCR; TCRdb lists only in-frame clones, some missing. The sample lists some 400,000 clones; more than 70% were seen once. Germline CDR1 SGDLS, CDR2 YYNGEE. Between the trimmed V and J ends, which lost 3 bases and 7 bases, there was a span of 13 bases. The CDR3 extends over 13 amino acids. This chain uses TRBV9 with TRBJ2-5; weak D call: TRBD2 (5 bases). The sequence was collected from a woman in her 30s with COVID-19, enrolled during active disease. The material sequenced was peripheral blood. The CDR3 DNA reads TGTGCCAGCAGCGACGGACTCTCACCGACCCAGTACTTC. It yields the protein CASSDGLSPTQYF. The full variable domain, with the rest looked up from reference TRBV9 and TRBJ2-5, is DSGVTQTPKHLITATGQRVTLRCSPRSGDLSVYWYQQSLDQGLQFLIQYYNGEERAKGNILERFSAQQFPDLHSELNLSSLELGDSALYFCASSDGLSPTQYFGPGTRLLVL.